The 20 T cell receptor beta chains below come from one sample, sequenced in a study of shared clonotypes between healthy human individuals. As defined, naive CD8 cells were CD45RO-negative and positively selected for CCR7, with terminally differentiated effector memory CD45RA+ cells excluded. Libraries were prepared by immunoSEQ multiplex PCR; TCRdb keeps only in-frame clonotypes and omits some of them. The repertoire has 550,000 to 600,000 clones, nearly 98% of them found once; the top ten carry 0.3%. Sequencing was carried out using naive CD8+ T cells sorted from blood. Receptors were obtained from a man under 40 in good health.

This clone has just one count. This chain connects TRBV7-2 to TRBJ2-1; TRBD1 is a possible D gene (5 bases). The germline V gene has CDR1 SGHTA and CDR2 FQGNSA. The CDR3 spans 13 residues. The V and J ends lost 5 bases and 7 bases respectively, with 12 bases between them. The CDR3 reads CASSQNRFNEQFF. CDR3 coding DNA: TGTGCCAGCAGCCAGAACAGGTTTAATGAGCAGTTCTTC.

The gene calls are TRBV5-6 and TRBJ2-7; D is unclear. V shed 1 base and J shed 4 bases, with 3 bases lying between them. This CDR3 spans 11 amino acids. Germline V gene sequence: CDR1 SGHDT, CDR2 YYEEEE. The CDR3 bases are TGTGCCAGCAGCTTGCCTTACGAGCAGTACTTC. Translating it yields CASSLPYEQYF.

The chain employs TRBV28 and TRBJ2-2; no reliable D call. The germline V and J ends were trimmed by 4 bases and 6 bases, with 6 bases remaining between them. The CDR3 contains 12 residues. Looked up from germline, CDR1 is MDHEN and CDR2 is SYDVKM. This chain's CDR3 is CASSYFPGELFF. CDR3 bases: TGTGCCAGCAGTTACTTCCCCGGGGAGCTGTTTTTT. The full variable domain, in which reference TRBV28 and TRBJ2-2 provide the parts outside the CDR3, is DVKVTQSSRYLVKRTGEKVFLECVQDMDHENMFWYRQDPGLGLRLIYFSYDVKMKEKGDIPEGYSVSREKKERFSLILESASTNQTSMYLCASSYFPGELFFGEGSRLTVL.

V and J are TRBV7-9 and TRBJ1-2; D gene ambiguous. Germline values: CDR1 SEHNR, CDR2 FQNEAQ (reference sequence). The germline V and J ends were trimmed by 0 bases and 4 bases, with 6 bases remaining between them. The CDR3 sequence is 13 residues long. The DNA for the CDR3 is TGTGCCAGCAGCTTAGCGAATTTCTATGGCTACACCTTC. Translation: CASSLANFYGYTF.

V gene TRBV4-1 combines with J gene TRBJ2-7; no clear D gene. There are 14 residues in the CDR3. Germline loops: CDR1 MGHRA, CDR2 YSYEKL. Trimming left V 4 bases short and J 2 bases short, with 12 bases between. CDR3: CASSLPTPAYEQYF. In nucleotides, the CDR3 is TGCGCCAGCAGCCTCCCGACGCCTGCCTACGAGCAGTACTTC.

The V and J genes are TRBV15 and TRBJ2-4; TRBD1 might be the D (5 bases). Germline assignment: CDR1 LNHNV and CDR2 YYDKDF (reference sequence). V was trimmed by 5 bases and J by 8 bases, leaving 13 bases between them. The CDR3 runs to 13 residues. The CDR3 DNA follows: TGTGCCACCAGCGGAGCCCAAGGGGACATTCAGTACTTC. Amino acid sequence: CATSGAQGDIQYF.

V usage is TRBV7-6 and J usage is TRBJ2-7, with D hard to call. Germline loops: CDR1 SGHVS, CDR2 FNYEAQ. With 3 bases removed from V and 3 bases from J, the gap between germline ends came to 9 bases. The CDR3 sequence is 13 residues long. In nucleotides, the CDR3 is TGTGCCAGCAGCTTTGCGCAGGACTACGAGCAGTACTTC. Amino acids: CASSFAQDYEQYF.

The CDR3 spells CASSRGTGGRAYEQYF. The CDR3 nucleotides are TGTGCCAGCAGCCGGGGGACAGGGGGTCGAGCCTACGAGCAGTACTTC. V is TRBV11-2 and J is TRBJ2-7, with TRBD1 matching 11 bases. The CDR3 has 16 amino acids. The ends lost 5 bases at V and 2 bases at J; junction bases unmatched: 8. CDR1 and CDR2 (germline): SGHAT, FQNNGV.

J is TRBJ1-4 and V is TRBV27; TRBD1 matches 8 bases. The germline CDR1 and CDR2 sequences are MNHEY and SMNVEV (reference sequence). The junction had 3 bases not matched to a gene; V was cut back by 2 bases and J by 7 bases. The CDR3 spans 14 residues. As DNA, the CDR3 is TGTGCCAGCAGTTTAGGACAGGGCGGTGAAAAACTGTTTTTT. Its translation: CASSLGQGGEKLFF.

The chain uses TRBV19 and TRBJ2-1; no definite D call. V dropped 3 bases and J dropped 6 bases, with 12 bases sitting between them. The CDR3 is made up of 14 amino acids. The V gene's germline CDR1 is LNHDA and CDR2 SQIVND (reference sequence). Written as DNA, the CDR3 is TGTGCCAGTAGTATGGGTACAGCCGGCAATGAGCAGTTCTTC. It is translated as CASSMGTAGNEQFF.

The chain recombines TRBV27 with TRBJ1-5; D is unresolved. CDR1 and CDR2 from the germline V gene are MNHEY and SMNVEV (reference sequence). CDR3 length: 14 amino acids. The V end was cut by 3 bases, the J end by 0 bases, with 6 bases between. CDR3 sequence (DNA): TGTGCCAGCAGTTTTTCTTATAGCAATCAGCCCCAGCATTTT. This codes for CASSFSYSNQPQHF.

The chain couples TRBV29-1 to TRBJ2-7; D tentatively reads TRBD1 or TRBD2 (5 bases each). This CDR3 has 11 amino acids. Germline V lookup: CDR1 SQVTM, CDR2 ANQGSEA. Trimming removed 4 bases from V and 7 bases from J, with 11 bases in between. The CDR3 coding sequence is TGCAGCGTTGGGGACCCTAGAGAGCAGTACTTC. This codes for CSVGDPREQYF.

The chain recombines TRBV30 with TRBJ2-4, with 7 bases lining up with TRBD1. This CDR3 comprises 15 residues. Germline V CDR1 and CDR2: GTSNPN, SVGIG (reference sequence). J gave up 8 bases and V 3 bases, and 13 bases lay outside the gene matches. CDR3 residues: CAWSPDDRVRDIQYF. As DNA, the CDR3 is TGTGCCTGGAGCCCTGATGACAGGGTAAGGGACATTCAGTACTTC.

This clone was seen a single time. The rearrangement links TRBV23-1 to TRBJ1-2; D not certain. TRBV23-1 is an ORF for which the function is uncertain. Trimming took 2 bases from V and 7 from J, leaving 14 bases between them. The CDR3 loop spans 14 amino acids. The CDR3 protein is CASSQRSGSGGYTF. In nucleotides, the CDR3 is TGCGCCAGCAGTCAACGTTCGGGGTCTGGTGGCTACACCTTC.

The chain combines TRBV6-5 with TRBJ1-5; D unclear. Germline values: CDR1 MNHEY, CDR2 SVGAGI. V shed 6 bases and J shed 0 bases, with 6 bases lying between them. This CDR3 is 13 amino acids long. CDR3 sequence (DNA): TGTGCCAGCAGCCAGCGTAGCAATCAGCCCCAGCATTTT. It is translated as CASSQRSNQPQHF.

The V call is TRBV5-1, the J call TRBJ2-6; either TRBD1 or TRBD2 may fit D (5 bases each). Germline lookup yields CDR1 SGHRS and CDR2 YFSETQ. Trimming stripped 4 bases from V and 8 bases from J, with 13 bases between. The CDR3 length is 14 residues. Here the CDR3 DNA reads TGCGCCAGCAGCCCTGGGACGCGGACCAACGTCCTGACTTTC. This encodes CASSPGTRTNVLTF.

This chain joins TRBV2 and TRBJ1-2; 11 bases line up with TRBD1. This CDR3 contains 15 residues. CDR1 is SNHLY, CDR2 FYNNEI, per germline. After removal of 6 bases from V and 3 bases from J, the junction contained 6 bases not matched to a gene. This chain's CDR3 is CASRKPGQGDYGYTF. DNA of the CDR3: TGTGCCAGCAGGAAACCGGGACAGGGGGACTATGGCTACACCTTC.

This rearrangement joins TRBV6-1 to TRBJ2-7; weak D call: TRBD2 (6 bases). With 7 bases removed from V and 2 bases from J, the gap between germline ends came to 18 bases. CDR1 and CDR2 from the germline V gene are MNHNS and SASEGT. This CDR3 has 15 residues. CDR3 sequence (DNA): TGTGCCAGCACTTTAAGGGTAGCGGCTACCTACGAGCAGTACTTC. Residues: CASTLRVAATYEQYF.

This chain links TRBV5-4 with TRBJ2-1; 9 bases agree with TRBD2. Germline assignment: CDR1 SGHNT and CDR2 YYREEE (reference sequence). Trimming at V came to 0 bases and at J to 2 bases, leaving 9 bases not matched to a gene. CDR3 length: 18 residues. The CDR3 is CASSLETRLAAPYNEQFF. CDR3 nucleotides: TGTGCCAGCAGCTTGGAAACTCGACTAGCGGCCCCCTACAATGAGCAGTTCTTC.

This clone was picked up one time. This chain connects TRBV11-2 to TRBJ2-5, with D possibly being TRBD1 or TRBD2 (6 bases each). Germline CDR1 is SGHAT and CDR2 is FQNNGV. The CDR3 length is 17 residues. V shed 1 base and J shed 2 bases, with 17 bases lying between them. CDR3 loop: CASSLGHVGGQQETQYF. The CDR3 DNA reads as TGTGCCAGCAGCTTAGGACACGTAGGGGGGCAACAAGAGACCCAGTACTTC.